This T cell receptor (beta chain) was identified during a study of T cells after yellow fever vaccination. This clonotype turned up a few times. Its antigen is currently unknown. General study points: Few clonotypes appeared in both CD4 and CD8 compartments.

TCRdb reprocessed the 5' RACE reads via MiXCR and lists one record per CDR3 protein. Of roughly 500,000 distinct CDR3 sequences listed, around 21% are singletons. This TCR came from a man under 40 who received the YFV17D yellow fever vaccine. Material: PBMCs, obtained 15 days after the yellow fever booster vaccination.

CDR3 DNA sequence: TGTGCCAGCAGTTCGCCGGACAGGGGGGTTCAGAGCTCCTACAATGAGCAGTTCTTC. Translating it yields CASSSPDRGVQSSYNEQFF. V is TRBV7-8 and J is TRBJ2-1; 10 nucleotides agree with TRBD1. The V and J ends lost 6 bases and 0 bases, in that order; junction bases with no gene match: 14. This CDR3 region has 19 residues. CDR1 is SGHVS and CDR2 is FQNEAQ in the germline V gene.